This entry describes one T cell receptor (beta chain). The data belong to a study of blood T cell repertoires in COVID-19. The junction had 15 bases not matched to a gene; V was cut back by 4 bases and J by 9 bases. The CDR3 length is 16 residues. Looked up from germline, CDR1 is KGHDR and CDR2 is SFDVKD. Only in-frame clones appear in the TCRdb table, and some are missing; sequencing was by immunoSEQ multiplex PCR. The table lists about 73,000 clones, around 81% of them singletons, with around 27% in the top ten. The TCR sequence derives from a human donor in a cohort sampled during active COVID-19. Material: peripheral blood. J is TRBJ2-7 and V is TRBV24-1; 9 bases are a match to TRBD2. CDR3 protein: CATSDATSGSRGGQYF. In DNA form, the CDR3 reads TGTGCCACCAGTGACGCCACTAGCGGGTCCCGAGGAGGGCAGTACTTC.